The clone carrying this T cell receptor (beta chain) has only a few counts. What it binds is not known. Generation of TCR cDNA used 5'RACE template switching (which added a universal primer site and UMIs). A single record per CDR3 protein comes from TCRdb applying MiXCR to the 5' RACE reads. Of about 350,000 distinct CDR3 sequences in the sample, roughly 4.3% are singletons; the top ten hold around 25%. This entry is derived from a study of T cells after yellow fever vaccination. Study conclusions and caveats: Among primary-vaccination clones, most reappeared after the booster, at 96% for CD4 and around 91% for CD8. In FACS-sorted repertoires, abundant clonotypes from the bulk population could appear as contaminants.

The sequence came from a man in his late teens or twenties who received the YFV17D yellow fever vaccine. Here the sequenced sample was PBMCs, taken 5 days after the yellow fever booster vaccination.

The DNA of the CDR3 is TGTGCCAGCAGTTCAGAGTCCTACGAGCAGTACTTC. Translation gives CASSSESYEQYF. The J gene is TRBJ2-7, the V gene TRBV6-6; D is unresolved. Germline V gene sequence: CDR1 MNHNY, CDR2 SVGAGI (reference sequence). CDR3 length: 12 residues. V was cut by 4 bases and J by 1 base, with 5 bases left in between.